This T cell receptor beta chain came from a study of blood T cell repertoires in COVID-19 (dated by TCRdb to the early 2020s). Background for the entire study: Samples from collaborators originated in the United States, Italy and Spain and spanned both the acute and convalescent phases of COVID-19. Deeply sampled blood TCRbeta repertoires from subjects exposed to, actively infected with, or recovered from COVID-19 were included in the dataset. Where available, HLA class I and class II types were taken from metadata supplied by the sample provider and were not determined by assay-based typing. The repertoires were released in a freely available public database meant as a resource for research on the immune response to SARS-CoV-2. Samples came from the ongoing ImmuneRACE study (first 160 participants) plus 1,254 subjects from 6 global collaborators. A de-identified subject ID, COVID-19 status, age in years and sex were almost always included in the sample metadata. The material from the prospective study consisted of cDNA or gDNA derived from T cells, B-cell-depleted T cells, or PBMCs. The paper as a whole reports these results and caveats: The quantity of clinical and demographic metadata differed by source and by participant and was supplied without curation.

The CDR3 holds 12 amino acids from the cysteine to the phenylalanine. Of the read, only the CDR3 DNA is kept; its 36 bases are in frame from base 1. V is clipped by 6 bases and J by 4 bases, and the sequence between their germline boundaries is 7 bases long. The germline V gene encodes CDR1 KGHSH and CDR2 LQKENI. TCRbeta CDR3 regions were amplified from genomic DNA using the immunoSEQ Assay, a bias-controlled multiplex PCR. In the original analysis: The number of nucleated cells in each sample was estimated from the amplification of reference gene primers within the assay. Sequence reads were collapsed and filtered to measure the absolute abundance of every unique TCRbeta CDR3 rearrangement. Productive Simpson clonality was computed per sample as the square root of Simpson's diversity index over productive rearrangements. The table was pulled from immuneACCESS by TCRdb, which kept in-frame rearrangements only. Such tables lose some clones; where checked, under half of the loss comes from unresolved V genes, and the rest has no known cause. That table furnishes V, J and clone size, whereas the DNA furnished D and trimming. The sample table holds under 25,000 clones, of which 88% were seen once. The ten largest clones add up to around 20% of the sample.

The collaborating institutions used their own protocols to collect whole blood in K2EDTA tubes. Collaborator samples were shipped for TCRbeta analysis as frozen whole blood, isolated PBMCs, or DNA extracted from either sample type. A word on this clone: No cognate antigen has been identified for it. No much larger clonotype is one base removed from it; base qualities were not supplied.

Sequences were obtained from peripheral blood. The chain couples TRBV18 to TRBJ1-5; no D gene call is confident. The clonotype was recovered from a man between 65 and 80 years old in a cohort sampled during active COVID-19. The DNA reads as follows: TGTGCCAGCTCCTCTCGGAATCAGCCCCAGCATTTT. Translation gives CASSSRNQPQHF.